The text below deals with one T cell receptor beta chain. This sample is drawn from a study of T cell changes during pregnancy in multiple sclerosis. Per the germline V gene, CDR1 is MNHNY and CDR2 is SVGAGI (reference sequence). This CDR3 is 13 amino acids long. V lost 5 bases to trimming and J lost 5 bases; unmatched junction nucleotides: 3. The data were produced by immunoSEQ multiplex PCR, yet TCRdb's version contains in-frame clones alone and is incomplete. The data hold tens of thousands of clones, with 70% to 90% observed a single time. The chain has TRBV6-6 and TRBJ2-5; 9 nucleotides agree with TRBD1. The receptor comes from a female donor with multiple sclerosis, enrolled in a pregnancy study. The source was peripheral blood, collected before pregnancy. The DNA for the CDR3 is TGTGCCAGCAGTCTGGACAGGGGCGAGACCCAGTACTTC. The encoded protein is CASSLDRGETQYF.